One sample yielded the 29 T cell receptor beta chains listed below, sequenced in a study of T-cell memory formation after mild COVID-19. A single record per CDR3 protein comes from TCRdb applying MiXCR to the 5' RACE reads. The table shows 200,000 to 250,000 distinct CDR3 sequences, with 9.5% occurring only once. Sequencing input: PBMCs or a T cell subset sorted from them (not recorded which). The receptors shown here come from a man aged 18 to 35 who had mild COVID-19 (a few samples of this study predate the infection). Cell type and time point are not known.

This clonotype came up a few times. The chain recombines TRBV5-1 with TRBJ2-3; D is uncertain. The germline V gene encodes CDR1 SGHRS and CDR2 YFSETQ. This CDR3 comprises 14 residues. The V end lost 0 bases, the J end lost 0 bases, and 5 bases lay between the germline ends. The CDR3 loop reads CASSLEYSTDTQYF. The CDR3 DNA reads TGCGCCAGCAGCTTGGAGTATAGCACAGATACGCAGTATTTT.

This clonotype was counted a few times. The V and J genes are TRBV5-5 and TRBJ1-2; D remains ambiguous. The ends were cut back, 4 bases at V and 2 bases at J, with 9 bases in the middle. CDR3 length equals 13 residues. CDR1 SGHKS and CDR2 YYEKEE come from the germline V gene (reference sequence). CDR3 amino acids: CASSPGSNYGYTF. CDR3 nucleotides: TGTGCCAGCAGCCCCGGGAGCAACTATGGCTACACCTTC.

The rearrangement uses TRBV25-1 and TRBJ2-5; 8 positions match TRBD1. After removal of 5 bases from V and 4 bases from J, the junction contained 6 bases not matched to a gene. The CDR3 has 14 amino acids. Germline CDR1 and CDR2: MGHDK and SYGVNS. The CDR3 nucleotides are TGTGCCAGCAGTCCAGGACAGGGTGGAGAGACCCAGTACTTC. Translation: CASSPGQGGETQYF. Complete variable domain (other parts from reference TRBV25-1 and TRBJ2-5): EADIYQTPRYLVIGTGKKITLECSQTMGHDKMYWYQQDPGMELHLIHYSYGVNSTEKGDLSSESTVSRIRTEHFPLTLESARPSHTSQYLCASSPGQGGETQYFGPGTRLLVL.

The chain combines TRBV6-4 with TRBJ2-3; possibly TRBD1 for D (6 bases). The CDR3 is made up of 14 amino acids. CDR1 MRHNA and CDR2 SNTAGT come from the germline V gene. Trimming stripped 3 bases from V and 3 bases from J, with 10 bases between. The chain's CDR3 is CASSEQGGTDTQYF. DNA of the CDR3: TGTGCCAGCAGTGAACAGGGTGGAACAGATACGCAGTATTTT.

This clonotype was counted only a few times. V is TRBV5-1 and J is TRBJ2-5; 8 nucleotides align to TRBD1. This CDR3 has 14 amino acids. V was pared by 4 bases and J by 5 bases, with 7 bases of the junction left unmatched. Per germline, CDR1 SGHRS and CDR2 YFSETQ. CDR3 protein: CASSRSTGAETQYF. CDR3 nucleotides: TGCGCCAGCAGCCGTTCGACAGGGGCGGAGACCCAGTACTTC. Full variable domain (outside the CDR3, taken from reference TRBV5-1 and TRBJ2-5): KAGVTQTPRYLIKTRGQQVTLSCSPISGHRSVSWYQQTPGQGLQFLFEYFSETQRNKGNFPGRFSGRQFSNSRSEMNVSTLELGDSALYLCASSRSTGAETQYFGPGTRLLVL.

The table lists this clonotype with a few counts. V gene TRBV2 combines with J gene TRBJ2-3; D is perhaps TRBD2 (6 bases). This CDR3 is built from 13 residues. V was clipped by 6 bases and J by 2 bases, with 9 bases between them. CDR1 SNHLY and CDR2 FYNNEI come from the germline V gene. CDR3 bases: TGTGCCAGCAGCGCGGACTACACAGATACGCAGTATTTT. Translated: CASSADYTDTQYF.

This clonotype has a count of ten or more. The rearrangement uses TRBV9 and TRBJ2-7; TRBD2 agrees at 11 bases. CDR3 length: 17 residues. V gave up 0 bases and J gave up 4 bases; unmatched junction bases: 9. CDR1 is SGDLS, CDR2 YYNGEE, per germline. The CDR3 DNA sequence: TGTGCCAGCAGCGTAGCCGGGACTAGCGGTGCGATGTACGAGCAGTACTTC. Amino acids: CASSVAGTSGAMYEQYF.

V gene TRBV29-1 combines with J gene TRBJ1-1; D ambiguous. The CDR3 is made up of 13 amino acids. Per germline, CDR1 SQVTM and CDR2 ANQGSEA. Trimming cost V 4 bases and J 1 base, with 10 bases left between them. The CDR3 DNA is TGCAGCGTTGTGGGCCCCGCGAACACTGAAGCTTTCTTT. This translates into CSVVGPANTEAFF.

This clonotype was seen more than once but under ten times. The rearrangement links TRBV6-5 to TRBJ2-7; TRBD1 agrees at 7 bases. The germline gives CDR1 MNHEY, CDR2 SVGAGI. V was clipped by 6 bases and J by 6 bases; unmatched bases: 11. The CDR3 spans 14 residues. The CDR3 DNA follows: TGTGCCAGCAGCCCGTACAGGGGTCCCGTCGAGCAGTACGTC. Encoded protein: CASSPYRGPVEQYV.

CDR3 nucleotides: TGTGCCAGCGTCTTAGCGGGGGCAGATACGCAGTATTTT. It specifies CASVLAGADTQYF. The chain recombines TRBV12-3 or TRBV12-4 with TRBJ2-3; 9 bases are shared with TRBD2. Trimming at V came to 8 bases and at J to 4 bases, leaving 4 bases not matched to a gene. This CDR3 comprises 13 residues.

There are a few counts of this clonotype. The V call is TRBV4-1, the J call TRBJ2-5, with 15 bases identical to TRBD2. J was trimmed by 0 bases and V by 4 bases; bases with no gene match: 6. Germline V lookup: CDR1 MGHRA, CDR2 YSYEKL. The CDR3 sequence is 18 residues long. The CDR3 loop reads CASSPLGTSGGYQETQYF. The DNA of the CDR3 is TGCGCCAGCAGCCCCCTAGGGACTAGCGGGGGGTACCAAGAGACCCAGTACTTC.

V gene TRBV5-1 combines with J gene TRBJ2-1; TRBD1 might be the D (6 bases). Trimming removed 3 bases from V and 8 bases from J, with 18 bases in between. The CDR3 length is 15 residues. Germline CDR1 and CDR2: SGHRS and YFSETQ. CDR3 sequence (DNA): TGCGCCAGCAGCTCCGGACAGCTCAGAGTCGATGAGCAGTTCTTC. Amino acids: CASSSGQLRVDEQFF. The whole variable domain, filled in from reference TRBV5-1 and TRBJ2-1, reads KAGVTQTPRYLIKTRGQQVTLSCSPISGHRSVSWYQQTPGQGLQFLFEYFSETQRNKGNFPGRFSGRQFSNSRSEMNVSTLELGDSALYLCASSSGQLRVDEQFFGPGTRLTVL.

This clonotype was found many times. This chain joins TRBV29-1 and TRBJ2-3; 9 bases agree with TRBD1. CDR1 and CDR2 (germline): SQVTM, ANQGSEA. The CDR3 is 16 amino acids. Losses at the gene ends were 6 bases for V and 3 bases for J; bases not matched to a gene: 13. Here the CDR3 reads CSVGDRVSSLTDTQYF. The CDR3 nucleotides read TGCAGCGTCGGGGACAGGGTTTCGTCCCTTACAGATACGCAGTATTTT.

This clonotype was detected ten times or more. V usage is TRBV4-3 and J usage is TRBJ1-5; no reliable D call. V gave up 1 base and J gave up 4 bases, with 5 bases separating them. Germline CDR1 and CDR2: LGHNA and YSLEER. CDR3 size: 13 residues. CDR3 region: CASSQGRNQPQHF. The CDR3 nucleotides read TGCGCCAGCAGCCAAGGCAGGAATCAGCCCCAGCATTTT.

This clonotype was counted between two and nine times. The chain has TRBV29-1 and TRBJ2-3; TRBD2 is a possible D gene (7 bases). V dropped 7 bases and J dropped 4 bases, with 18 bases sitting between them. This CDR3 comprises 14 residues. The germline V gene encodes CDR1 SQVTM and CDR2 ANQGSEA. The CDR3 sequence: CSGRTTGRADTQYF. CDR3 DNA: TGCAGCGGACGGACTACAGGGAGGGCAGATACGCAGTATTTT.

This clonotype has at least ten counts. The gene calls are TRBV29-1 and TRBJ2-7; 10 bases are shared with TRBD2. Germline CDR1 SQVTM, CDR2 ANQGSEA. This CDR3 spans 14 amino acids. V dropped 0 bases and J dropped 7; count of bases not matched to a gene: 6. The CDR3 spells CSVEDGLAGVEQYF. CDR3 bases: TGCAGCGTTGAAGACGGGCTAGCGGGGGTTGAGCAGTACTTC.

This chain uses TRBV12-3 or TRBV12-4 with TRBJ2-1; perhaps D is TRBD1 or TRBD2 (6 bases each). This CDR3 has 16 residues. V gave up 3 bases and J gave up 3 bases, with 15 bases separating them. In nucleotides, the CDR3 is TGTGCCAGCAGTTTTGGGGGGCGACCGTTCTACAATGAGCAGTTCTTC. Its translation is CASSFGGRPFYNEQFF.

This clonotype came up many times. One end of the junction varies from germline; a read error may be responsible. V usage is TRBV5-1 and J usage is TRBJ2-2; D ambiguous. CDR3 length equals 11 residues. Germline CDR1 is SGHRS and CDR2 is YFSETQ. CDR3: CASSFTGELFF. The CDR3 nucleotides are TGTGCCAGCAGTTTTACCGGGGAGCTGTTTTTT.

This clonotype was observed many times. CDR3 DNA sequence: TGCGCCAGCAGCTTGCAGGGGACAGTTGGCACAGATACGCAGTATTTT. Protein sequence: CASSLQGTVGTDTQYF. V gene TRBV5-1 combines with J gene TRBJ2-3; TRBD1 matches 7 bases. The CDR3 runs 16 residues. The germline V gene encodes CDR1 SGHRS and CDR2 YFSETQ. J lost 1 base, V lost 1 base, and 6 bases had no gene match.

This clonotype was seen more than once but under ten times. The chain links TRBV10-3 to TRBJ2-7; D not certain. Per germline, CDR1 ENHRY and CDR2 SYGVKD. The CDR3 has 14 amino acids. With 5 bases removed from V and 2 bases from J, the gap between germline ends came to 13 bases. The CDR3 nucleotides are TGTGCCATCAGTAACCGAAGGACCACCTACGAGCAGTACTTC. Translation: CAISNRRTTYEQYF.

This clonotype has a handful of counts. The chain recombines TRBV7-2 with TRBJ1-2; D unresolved. CDR1 SGHTA and CDR2 FQGNSA come from the germline V gene. This CDR3 region has 13 residues. Trimming shortened V by 5 bases and J by 6 bases, and 13 bases separated the two germline ends. CDR3 coding DNA: TGTGCCAGCAGCCCATCGTGGGAGGATGGCTACACCTTC. Translation: CASSPSWEDGYTF.

The J gene is TRBJ2-3, the V gene TRBV12-3 or TRBV12-4, with 10 bases that match TRBD1. The CDR3 length is 17 residues. With V trimmed by 5 bases and J by 5 bases, 13 bases remained unmatched. In nucleotides, the CDR3 is TGTGCCAGCAGTCCCCATCGACAGGGGGCCAGTGAAGATACGCAGTATTTT. Translation: CASSPHRQGASEDTQYF.

This clonotype showed up just a few times. The chain has TRBV7-2 and TRBJ2-1; tentative D call: TRBD1 (5 bases). CDR3 length: 13 amino acids. Per germline, CDR1 SGHTA and CDR2 FQGNSA. With 0 bases removed from V and 8 bases from J, the gap between germline ends came to 8 bases. The CDR3 sequence is CASSLARVDEQFF. The DNA for the CDR3 is TGTGCCAGCAGCTTAGCCAGGGTGGATGAGCAGTTCTTC.

This chain uses TRBV18 with TRBJ2-3; D unresolved. Between the trimmed V and J ends, which lost 8 bases and 5 bases, there was a span of 8 bases. This CDR3 spans 11 amino acids. The germline V gene encodes CDR1 KGHSH and CDR2 LQKENI. Written as DNA, the CDR3 is TGTGCCAGCACTCGACGAGATACGCAGTATTTT. Translated: CASTRRDTQYF.

This clonotype was found many times. The chain has TRBV6-2 or TRBV6-3 and TRBJ2-5; a possible D gene is TRBD2 (7 bases). From germline, CDR1 is MNHEY and CDR2 SVGEGT. V lost 2 bases, J lost 5 bases, and 12 bases lay in between. This CDR3 has 14 residues. CDR3 nucleotides: TGTGCCAGCAGTTACGGGGGGGCCAGGGAGACCCAGTACTTC. Amino acid sequence: CASSYGGARETQYF.

This clonotype has a handful of counts. The CDR3 DNA is TGCGCCAGCAGCTTCGGGACAGCGGATTCACCCCTCCACTTT. This encodes CASSFGTADSPLHF. The chain links TRBV5-1 to TRBJ1-6; 7 bases agree with TRBD1. CDR3 size: 14 residues. V lost 2 bases and J lost 8; bases outside the gene matches: 4. Germline CDR1 is SGHRS and CDR2 is YFSETQ.

This clonotype was recorded many times. This chain links TRBV7-2 with TRBJ1-6; 8 bases align to TRBD1. The CDR3 extends over 14 amino acids. J gave up 10 bases and V 2 bases, and 4 bases lay outside the gene matches. Germline V lookup: CDR1 SGHTA, CDR2 FQGNSA. CDR3 bases: TGTGCCAGCAGCTTAAACAGGGGGGAATCACCCCTCCACTTT. This codes for CASSLNRGESPLHF.

The chain joins TRBV6-2 or TRBV6-3 to TRBJ2-1, with 11 bases fitting TRBD1. The CDR3 runs 16 residues. Germline V gene data show CDR1 as MNHEY and CDR2 as SVGEGT. V was clipped by 7 bases and J by 7 bases; unmatched bases: 12. Here the CDR3 reads CASTRLGTGGWNEQFF. CDR3 DNA sequence: TGTGCCAGCACCCGTCTCGGGACAGGGGGTTGGAATGAGCAGTTCTTC.

There are a few counts of this clonotype. This sequence joins TRBV7-3 and TRBJ2-3, with 12 bases fitting TRBD2. The V segment lost 3 bases and the J segment 4 bases; nucleotides outside the gene matches: 8. There are 17 residues in the CDR3. From germline, CDR1 is SGHTA and CDR2 FQGTGA. Here the CDR3 DNA reads TGTGCCAGCAGCTTCTCACTAGCGGGGGGTGGTGCAGATACGCAGTATTTT. It codes for CASSFSLAGGGADTQYF. Using reference TRBV7-3 and TRBJ2-3 for the parts outside the CDR3, the full variable domain is GAGVSQTPSNKVTEKGKYVELRCDPISGHTALYWYRQSLGQGPEFLIYFQGTGAADDSGLPNDRFFAVRPEGSVSTLKIQRTERGDSAVYLCASSFSLAGGGADTQYFGPGTRLTVL.